These T cell receptor beta chains were read from a single sample in a study of cytomegalovirus exposure and HLA in healthy donors. Libraries were prepared by immunoSEQ multiplex PCR; TCRdb keeps only in-frame clonotypes and omits some of them. The data contain 150,000 to 200,000 clones, around 80% of them singletons. The sample comprised PBMCs. The receptors come from a male donor in good health and CMV-seronegative. The CDR3 runs from the conserved cysteine through the conserved F or W. The D gene is left open where the match is weak. Clone size is shown for a subset of rows, as once, few, many or a class of expanded clone.

j_gene: TRBJ2-2
abundance: NA
v_gene: TRBV9
d_gene: TRBD2
CDR3aa: CASSAFSSGGATGELFF
CDR3nt: TGTGCCAGCAGCGCCTTCTCTAGCGGGGGGGCCACCGGGGAGCTGTTTTTT

j_gene: TRBJ1-2
abundance: NA
v_gene: TRBV2
d_gene: NA
CDR3aa: CASSRGSLQYGYTF
CDR3nt: TGTGCCAGCAGCAGGGGCAGCCTACAGTATGGCTACACCTTC

j_gene: TRBJ1-1
abundance: NA
v_gene: TRBV13
d_gene: NA
CDR3aa: CASSFAGEAFF
CDR3nt: TGTGCCAGCAGCTTTGCAGGAGAAGCTTTCTTT

j_gene: TRBJ1-1
abundance: NA
v_gene: TRBV29-1
d_gene: NA
CDR3aa: CSVSHGNTEAFF
CDR3nt: TGCAGCGTTTCCCACGGGAACACTGAAGCTTTCTTT

j_gene: TRBJ2-7
abundance: NA
v_gene: TRBV11-2
d_gene: TRBD2
CDR3aa: CASSLWTSVSYEQYF
CDR3nt: TGTGCCAGCAGCTTATGGACTAGCGTCTCCTACGAGCAGTACTTC

j_gene: TRBJ1-5
abundance: NA
v_gene: TRBV30
d_gene: NA
CDR3aa: CAWSATQGQPQHF
CDR3nt: TGTGCCTGGAGTGCGACTCAGGGTCAGCCCCAGCATTTT

j_gene: TRBJ2-1
abundance: NA
v_gene: TRBV9
d_gene: TRBD2
CDR3aa: CASSVVAGGTNEQFF
CDR3nt: TGTGCCAGCAGCGTAGTGGCGGGGGGTACCAATGAGCAGTTCTTC

j_gene: TRBJ2-1
abundance: NA
v_gene: TRBV7-6
d_gene: NA
CDR3aa: CASSSRYEQFF
CDR3nt: TGTGCCAGCAGCTCCCGGTACGAGCAGTTCTTC

j_gene: TRBJ1-6
abundance: NA
v_gene: TRBV7-6
d_gene: NA
CDR3aa: CASSSVNSPLHF
CDR3nt: TGTGCCAGCAGCTCCGTTAATTCACCCCTCCACTTT

j_gene: TRBJ2-1
abundance: few
v_gene: TRBV2
d_gene: NA
CDR3aa: CASSVASGTHPLGNEQFF
CDR3nt: TGTGCCAGCAGTGTCGCCTCCGGGACTCATCCCTTAGGCAATGAGCAGTTCTTC

j_gene: TRBJ2-2
abundance: NA
v_gene: TRBV7-9
d_gene: NA
CDR3aa: CSSSLATGIGELFF
CDR3nt: TGTTCCAGCAGCTTAGCGACGGGGATCGGGGAGCTGTTTTTT

j_gene: TRBJ2-3
abundance: NA
v_gene: TRBV2
d_gene: TRBD2
CDR3aa: CASKGTSSDTQYF
CDR3nt: TGTGCCAGCAAAGGGACTAGCTCAGATACGCAGTATTTT

j_gene: TRBJ2-2
abundance: few
v_gene: TRBV7-9
d_gene: TRBD2
CDR3aa: CASSLPRLAGLSGELFF
CDR3nt: TGTGCCAGCAGCTTACCTAGACTAGCGGGACTTTCCGGGGAGCTGTTTTTT

j_gene: TRBJ2-7
abundance: NA
v_gene: TRBV5-1
d_gene: NA
CDR3aa: CASSLPGQNEQYF
CDR3nt: TGCGCCAGCAGCTTACCCGGACAGAACGAGCAGTACTTC

j_gene: TRBJ2-5
abundance: NA
v_gene: TRBV2
d_gene: TRBD2
CDR3aa: CASRQTSGVTQETQYF
CDR3nt: TGTGCCAGCAGGCAGACTAGCGGGGTGACACAAGAGACCCAGTACTTC

j_gene: TRBJ2-4
abundance: NA
v_gene: TRBV6-5
d_gene: TRBD1
CDR3aa: CASSYGGQGFIGQYF
CDR3nt: TGTGCCAGCAGTTATGGGGGACAGGGATTCATTGGGCAGTACTTC

j_gene: TRBJ2-7
abundance: few
v_gene: TRBV19
d_gene: NA
CDR3aa: CASSIILGEQYF
CDR3nt: TGTGCCAGTAGTATCATACTTGGCGAGCAGTACTTC

j_gene: TRBJ1-5
abundance: NA
v_gene: TRBV15
d_gene: NA
CDR3aa: CATSRISQSNQPQHF
CDR3nt: TGTGCCACCAGCAGAATCTCACAGAGCAATCAGCCCCAGCATTTT

j_gene: TRBJ1-2
abundance: NA
v_gene: TRBV13
d_gene: NA
CDR3aa: CASSLGRGASPYGYTF
CDR3nt: TGTGCCAGCAGCTTAGGTCGGGGGGCCTCCCCCTATGGCTACACCTTC

j_gene: TRBJ2-5
abundance: NA
v_gene: TRBV4-3
d_gene: TRBD1
CDR3aa: CASSQVPGQQETQYF
CDR3nt: TGCGCCAGCAGCCAAGTGCCGGGACAGCAAGAGACCCAGTACTTC

j_gene: TRBJ2-1
abundance: NA
v_gene: TRBV11-1
d_gene: NA
CDR3aa: CASSFQGGGLSYNEQFF
CDR3nt: TGTGCCAGCAGCTTCCAAGGGGGTGGTCTCTCCTACAATGAGCAGTTCTTC

j_gene: TRBJ1-2
abundance: NA
v_gene: TRBV9
d_gene: TRBD1
CDR3aa: CASSPRQGANYGYTF
CDR3nt: TGTGCCAGCAGCCCGCGACAGGGGGCTAACTATGGCTACACCTTC

j_gene: TRBJ2-5
abundance: NA
v_gene: TRBV25-1
d_gene: TRBD2
CDR3aa: CASSESRLAGDFQETQYF
CDR3nt: TGTGCCAGCAGTGAATCCAGACTAGCGGGAGATTTTCAAGAGACCCAGTACTTC

j_gene: TRBJ2-3
abundance: few
v_gene: TRBV27
d_gene: TRBD2
CDR3aa: CASSLLAGGTDTQYF
CDR3nt: TGTGCCAGCAGTTTACTAGCGGGAGGCACAGATACGCAGTATTTT

j_gene: TRBJ2-5
abundance: NA
v_gene: TRBV2
d_gene: NA
CDR3aa: CASSEAGAVQETQYF
CDR3nt: TGTGCCAGCAGTGAGGCGGGGGCGGTGCAAGAGACCCAGTACTTC

j_gene: TRBJ2-1
abundance: NA
v_gene: TRBV9
d_gene: TRBD2
CDR3aa: CASSDTRHTSGSGNEQFF
CDR3nt: TGTGCCAGCAGCGACACCCGTCATACTAGCGGAAGTGGCAATGAGCAGTTCTTC

j_gene: TRBJ1-2
abundance: once
v_gene: TRBV28
d_gene: TRBD1
CDR3aa: CASSRNRGPYGYTF
CDR3nt: TGTGCCAGCAGCCGAAACAGGGGTCCCTATGGCTACACCTTC

j_gene: TRBJ1-6
abundance: NA
v_gene: TRBV2
d_gene: NA
CDR3aa: CASSRDKFSPLHF
CDR3nt: TGTGCCAGCAGTAGGGACAAGTTTTCACCCCTCCACTTT

j_gene: TRBJ1-4
abundance: NA
v_gene: TRBV4-1
d_gene: NA
CDR3aa: CASSQAQGRVREKLFF
CDR3nt: TGCGCCAGCAGCCAAGCCCAAGGGAGGGTAAGAGAAAAACTGTTTTTT

j_gene: TRBJ2-5
abundance: NA
v_gene: TRBV9
d_gene: TRBD1
CDR3aa: CASSVVGGQGETQYF
CDR3nt: TGTGCCAGCAGCGTAGTAGGGGGCCAGGGAGAGACCCAGTACTTC

j_gene: TRBJ2-5
abundance: NA
v_gene: TRBV7-9
d_gene: TRBD1
CDR3aa: CASSLGGTDEYF
CDR3nt: TGTGCCAGCAGCTTAGGGGGGACAGACGAGTACTTC

j_gene: TRBJ1-1
abundance: NA
v_gene: TRBV28
d_gene: NA
CDR3aa: CASSLLEAMNTEAFF
CDR3nt: TGTGCCAGCAGTTTATTGGAGGCCATGAACACTGAAGCTTTCTTT

j_gene: TRBJ2-1
abundance: NA
v_gene: TRBV11-3
d_gene: NA
CDR3aa: CASSLLNNEQFF
CDR3nt: TGTGCCAGCAGCTTACTTAACAATGAGCAGTTCTTC

j_gene: TRBJ2-2
abundance: NA
v_gene: TRBV12-2
d_gene: NA
CDR3aa: CASRRSPGELFF
CDR3nt: TGTGCAAGTCGCAGGAGTCCCGGGGAGCTGTTTTTT

j_gene: TRBJ1-1
abundance: once
v_gene: TRBV2
d_gene: TRBD1
CDR3aa: CASSEGQGGGTEAFF
CDR3nt: TGTGCCAGCAGTGAGGGACAGGGCGGGGGCACTGAAGCTTTCTTT

j_gene: TRBJ2-5
abundance: NA
v_gene: TRBV5-8
d_gene: TRBD2
CDR3aa: CASSFAGGLAGLETQYF
CDR3nt: TGTGCCAGCAGCTTCGCGGGCGGGCTAGCGGGACTAGAGACCCAGTACTTC

j_gene: TRBJ1-1
abundance: NA
v_gene: TRBV7-8
d_gene: NA
CDR3aa: CASSLGGPNTEAFF
CDR3nt: TGTGCCAGCAGCTTAGGGGGGCCGAACACTGAAGCTTTCTTT

j_gene: TRBJ1-4
abundance: NA
v_gene: TRBV7-3
d_gene: NA
CDR3aa: CASSLTGRGVEKLFF
CDR3nt: TGTGCCAGCAGCTTAACGGGCAGGGGTGTTGAAAAACTGTTTTTT

j_gene: TRBJ2-7
abundance: NA
v_gene: TRBV4-1
d_gene: TRBD2
CDR3aa: CASSLYPSGVSSYEQYF
CDR3nt: TGCGCCAGCAGCCTATATCCTAGCGGGGTAAGCTCCTACGAGCAGTACTTC

j_gene: TRBJ1-1
abundance: NA
v_gene: TRBV6-5
d_gene: NA
CDR3aa: CASSSTPQPYTEAFF
CDR3nt: TGTGCCAGCAGTTCGACCCCACAGCCCTACACTGAAGCTTTCTTT

j_gene: TRBJ1-1
abundance: NA
v_gene: TRBV19
d_gene: TRBD1
CDR3aa: CASRLDRGNTEAFF
CDR3nt: TGTGCCAGTAGGTTGGACAGGGGGAACACTGAAGCTTTCTTT

j_gene: TRBJ2-3
abundance: NA
v_gene: TRBV7-6
d_gene: NA
CDR3aa: CASSQGRGPDTQYF
CDR3nt: TGTGCCAGCAGCCAGGGGCGGGGGCCAGATACGCAGTATTTT

j_gene: TRBJ1-5
abundance: NA
v_gene: TRBV28
d_gene: NA
CDR3aa: CASSSPRTAIGGQPQHF
CDR3nt: TGTGCCAGCAGTTCCCCCAGGACAGCGATAGGAGGTCAGCCCCAGCATTTT

j_gene: TRBJ1-1
abundance: NA
v_gene: TRBV28
d_gene: TRBD1
CDR3aa: CASSLGKGRGTEAFF
CDR3nt: TGTGCCAGCAGTCTCGGTAAGGGCAGGGGGACTGAAGCTTTCTTT

j_gene: TRBJ1-5
abundance: NA
v_gene: TRBV6-1
d_gene: NA
CDR3aa: CASSEGVLSNQPQHF
CDR3nt: TGTGCCAGCAGTGAAGGTGTCTTAAGCAATCAGCCCCAGCATTTT

j_gene: TRBJ2-7
abundance: NA
v_gene: TRBV7-2
d_gene: TRBD2
CDR3aa: CASSPGLAVYEQYF
CDR3nt: TGTGCCAGCAGCCCCGGACTAGCGGTGTACGAGCAGTACTTC

j_gene: TRBJ2-5
abundance: NA
v_gene: TRBV2
d_gene: TRBD1
CDR3aa: CASRDRDRETQYF
CDR3nt: TGTGCCAGCAGGGACAGGGATCGGGAGACCCAGTACTTC

j_gene: TRBJ2-6
abundance: once
v_gene: TRBV28
d_gene: TRBD1
CDR3aa: CASSFTGAGANVLTF
CDR3nt: TGTGCCAGCAGTTTTACAGGGGCTGGGGCCAACGTCCTGACTTTC

j_gene: TRBJ2-2
abundance: NA
v_gene: TRBV9
d_gene: NA
CDR3aa: CASSPRHLNTGELFF
CDR3nt: TGTGCCAGCAGCCCAAGACACCTGAACACCGGGGAGCTGTTTTTT

j_gene: TRBJ2-7
abundance: few
v_gene: TRBV6-5
d_gene: NA
CDR3aa: CASSYSESYEQYF
CDR3nt: TGTGCCAGCAGTTACTCGGAGTCCTACGAGCAGTACTTC

j_gene: TRBJ1-1
abundance: once
v_gene: TRBV2
d_gene: NA
CDR3aa: CASSPIGDTEAFF
CDR3nt: TGTGCCAGCAGCCCCATCGGGGACACTGAAGCTTTCTTT

j_gene: TRBJ2-2
abundance: NA
v_gene: TRBV2
d_gene: TRBD1
CDR3aa: CASIGQGGSGELFF
CDR3nt: TGTGCCAGCATCGGACAGGGAGGAAGCGGGGAGCTGTTTTTT